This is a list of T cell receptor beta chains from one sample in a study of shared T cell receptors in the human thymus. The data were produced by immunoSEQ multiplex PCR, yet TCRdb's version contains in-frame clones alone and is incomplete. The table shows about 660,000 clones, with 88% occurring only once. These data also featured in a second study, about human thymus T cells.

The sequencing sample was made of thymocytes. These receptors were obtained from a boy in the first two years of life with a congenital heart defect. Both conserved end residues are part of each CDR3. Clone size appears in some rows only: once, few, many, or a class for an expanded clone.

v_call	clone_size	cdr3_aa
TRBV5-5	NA	CASSVGQGFYEQFF
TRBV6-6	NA	CASRPDRGRMNTEAFF
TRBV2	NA	CASRVRDRDHEQYF
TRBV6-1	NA	CASRPGTGGYEQYF
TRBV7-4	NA	CASSLGWAISYNEQFF
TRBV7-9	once	CASSTLARSTDTQYF
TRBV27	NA	CASSLSAPAAYNQPQHF
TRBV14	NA	CASSQVVQGGNTIYF
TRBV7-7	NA	CASSLGAGLAGTDTQYF
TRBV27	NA	CASSLNRGDEKLFF
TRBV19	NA	CASSIGRGSKNIQYF
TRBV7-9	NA	CASSSTGPYEQYF
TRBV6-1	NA	CASSEQGVTEAFF
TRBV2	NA	CADGKGSNYGYTF
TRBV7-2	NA	CASSLSASTGAGYGYTF
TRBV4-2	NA	CASSQDSERGPSYNEQFF